The 2 T cell receptor beta chains in this list originate from one sample, sequenced in a study of blood T cells in healthy people across ages. The use of a sample-barcoded 5' primer and a J-beta primer mix characterized a second PCR of about 6 to 12 cycles. TCRdb used MiXCR to reprocess the 5' RACE reads, holding one entry per CDR3 protein. The sample records around 1.1 million distinct CDR3 sequences, more than 30% being singletons. The sequenced material came from blood. The receptor set was obtained from a man aged 18 to 29 in good health.

There are a few counts of this clonotype. V usage is TRBV11-1 and J usage is TRBJ2-1, with 7 bases that match TRBD2. Germline CDR1 SGHAT, CDR2 FQDESV (reference sequence). Trimming took 11 bases from V and 7 from J; bases not matched to a gene: 14. The CDR3 loop spans 14 amino acids. The DNA of the CDR3 is TGTGCCGGCGGAACGGGACTATCGGGGAATGAGCAGTTCTTC. It yields the protein CAGGTGLSGNEQFF.

The chain uses TRBV6-2 or TRBV6-3 and TRBJ1-1; D ambiguous. Germline CDR1 reads MNHEY; CDR2 reads SVGEGT. The V and J ends lost 6 bases and 1 base respectively, with 9 bases between them. CDR3 length equals 13 residues. The CDR3 loop reads CASRRGRNTEAFF. The CDR3 nucleotides read TGTGCCAGCAGGAGAGGGCGGAACACTGAAGCTTTCTTT.